Shown below are 3 T cell receptor beta chains from a single sample sequenced in a study of cytomegalovirus exposure and HLA in healthy donors. PCR used 60 Vbeta primers and 13 Jbeta primers. Data came from immunoSEQ multiplex PCR; TCRdb stores just in-frame clones and leaves some out. Found here are approximately 150,000 clones, 50% to 75% of them singletons; the top ten hold 3%. The specimen was PBMCs. The source is a woman in her twenties or thirties in good health and CMV-seropositive.

The V gene is TRBV6-1, the J gene TRBJ1-5, with D uncertain. The CDR3 sequence is 16 residues long. Trimming removed 4 bases at V and 4 bases at J, with 17 bases between. Germline CDR1 reads MNHNS; CDR2 reads SASEGT. Here the CDR3 reads CASSAPATRENQPQHF. Written as DNA, the CDR3 is TGTGCCAGCAGTGCGCCAGCTACTAGAGAAAATCAGCCCCAGCATTTT.

The table lists this clone with a count of one. The chain recombines TRBV10-3 with TRBJ1-2; 9 bases map to TRBD1. Germline V gives CDR1 ENHRY, CDR2 SYGVKD. J gave up 8 bases and V 8 bases, and 9 bases lay outside the gene matches. This CDR3 region has 13 residues. Here the CDR3 DNA reads TGTGCCATCCGGATACAGGGGGCTAGGGGCTACACCTTC. This translates into CAIRIQGARGYTF.

This clone was recorded a few times. The chain is built from TRBV28 and TRBJ1-4; 9 nucleotides agree with TRBD1. V was pared by 6 bases and J by 8 bases, with 13 bases of the junction left unmatched. Germline V gene data show CDR1 as MDHEN and CDR2 as SYDVKM. This CDR3 spans 16 amino acids. The CDR3 is CASRYLQQGAREKLFF. DNA of the CDR3: TGTGCCAGCAGATATCTCCAACAGGGGGCCCGGGAAAAACTGTTTTTT.